The 24 T cell receptor beta chains presented below share a single source sample, sequenced in a study of vaccination effects on CD4 cells after COVID-19. Profiled with immunoSEQ multiplex PCR; TCRdb holds only in-frame clones, not every one. The sample consists of roughly 30,000 clones, about 69% of them appearing once. The ViraFEST assay expanded antigen-specific CD4+ T cells with viral peptide pools before sequencing. With approximately 9 days of culture completed, CD4+ T cells were isolated. The person had a PCR-confirmed SARS-CoV-2 infection during March to December 2020. The antigens for these receptors are not known. Sequencing was performed on CD4+ T cells from PBMCs cultured with a peptide pool, taken before COVID-19 vaccination. These receptors were collected from a human donor who had a prior SARS-CoV-2 infection.

This rearrangement joins TRBV7-2 to TRBJ1-2; no reliable D call. CDR1 and CDR2 from the germline V gene are SGHTA and FQGNSA. Trimming left V 1 base short and J 7 bases short, with 13 bases between. The CDR3 is 14 residues long. For the CDR3, the DNA is TGTGCCAGCAGCTTAGGTCTACAGTTCGGTGGCTACACCTTC. Translating gives CASSLGLQFGGYTF.

The chain is built from TRBV30 and TRBJ2-3; the match to TRBD2 covers 8 bases. V lost 6 bases to trimming and J lost 1 base; unmatched junction nucleotides: 9. This CDR3 region has 15 residues. Germline CDR1 GTSNPN, CDR2 SVGIG (reference sequence). The CDR3 sequence: CACLRTSFGTDTQYF. The CDR3 coding sequence is TGTGCCTGCCTTAGGACTAGCTTCGGCACAGATACGCAGTATTTT.

CDR3 DNA: TGTGCCAGCAGTCTAGGCGGCAGGGGGCCAACTGAAGCTTTCTTT. Translating gives CASSLGGRGPTEAFF. The chain uses TRBV7-9 and TRBJ1-1; 8 bases map to TRBD1. V shed 6 bases and J 5 bases; nucleotides not matched to a gene: 11. From germline, CDR1 is SEHNR and CDR2 FQNEAQ (reference sequence). This CDR3 is 15 amino acids long.

The chain couples TRBV12-5 to TRBJ1-1; D uncertain. The germline V gene encodes CDR1 LGHNT and CDR2 FRNRAP. V was shortened by 6 bases and J by 5 bases, with 10 bases between the two germline ends. CDR3 length: 12 amino acids. The CDR3 loop reads CASGRDTTEAFF. The CDR3 region has the DNA TGTGCTAGTGGCAGAGACACTACTGAAGCTTTCTTT.

This sequence joins TRBV19 and TRBJ2-1; D remains unclear. Trimming removed 3 bases from V and 1 base from J, with 13 bases in between. Germline values: CDR1 LNHDA, CDR2 SQIVND (reference sequence). This CDR3 is built from 16 residues. The CDR3 protein is CASSIRSTLSYNEQFF. Written as DNA, the CDR3 is TGTGCCAGTAGTATTCGGAGTACCCTTTCCTACAATGAGCAGTTCTTC.

CDR3 protein: CASSLGGQGMNTEAFF. DNA of the CDR3: TGTGCCAGCAGCTTGGGCGGACAGGGTATGAACACTGAAGCTTTCTTT. The chain recombines TRBV5-6 with TRBJ1-1, with 8 bases lining up with TRBD1. This CDR3 has 16 amino acids. V was pared by 0 bases and J by 0 bases, with 4 bases of the junction left unmatched. The germline CDR1 and CDR2 sequences are SGHDT and YYEEEE.

The V call is TRBV15, the J call TRBJ1-2, with D unclear. There are 12 residues in the CDR3. Per germline, CDR1 LNHNV and CDR2 YYDKDF (reference sequence). Between the trimmed V and J ends, which lost 5 bases and 4 bases, there was a span of 8 bases. The CDR3 here is CATSSPPYGYTF. Here the CDR3 DNA reads TGTGCCACCAGCTCCCCCCCCTATGGCTACACCTTC.

The chain carries TRBV6-2 or TRBV6-3 and TRBJ1-2; no definite D call. The germline CDR1 and CDR2 sequences are MNHEY and SVGEGT. The CDR3 is made up of 15 amino acids. V was pared by 2 bases and J by 2 bases, with 12 bases between. CDR3 in DNA: TGTGCCAGCAGTTACCCGCACCGAGGAAACTATGGCTACACCTTC. This codes for CASSYPHRGNYGYTF.

This clone has a single count. The chain links TRBV7-6 to TRBJ2-3, with D unresolved. The CDR3 spans 14 residues. V lost 1 base to trimming and J lost 8 bases, with 13 bases between them. The germline CDR1 and CDR2 sequences are SGHVS and FNYEAQ. CDR3 amino acids: CASSLERATGTQYF. The CDR3 nucleotides are TGTGCCAGCAGCTTAGAAAGGGCCACGGGTACGCAGTATTTT.

The J gene is TRBJ2-6, the V gene TRBV24-1, with 10 bases aligning to TRBD2. Germline V gene sequence: CDR1 KGHDR, CDR2 SFDVKD. J was trimmed by 0 bases and V by 7 bases; bases with no gene match: 8. The CDR3 contains 18 residues. CDR3 in DNA: TGTGCCACCAGCCCAGAGCGGGAGGGTCGCTCTGGGGCCAACGTCCTGACTTTC. It encodes CATSPEREGRSGANVLTF.

This clone occurred a few times. This rearrangement joins TRBV24-1 to TRBJ2-1, with 8 bases fitting TRBD2. The CDR3 runs to 13 residues. J was trimmed by 9 bases and V by 3 bases; bases with no gene match: 3. The germline CDR1 and CDR2 sequences are KGHDR and SFDVKD. The CDR3 DNA reads TGTGCCACCAGTGATAGCGGGAGCCTTGAGCAGTTCTTC. Translating it yields CATSDSGSLEQFF.

In this sample, this clone turned up once. The chain links TRBV7-8 to TRBJ2-3, with 12 bases that match TRBD2. J gave up 1 base and V 4 bases, and 3 bases lay outside the gene matches. Looked up from germline, CDR1 is SGHVS and CDR2 is FQNEAQ. This CDR3 region has 16 residues. The CDR3 nucleotides are TGTGCCAGCAGCTACCGGACTAGCGGGGGCACAGATACGCAGTATTTT. This codes for CASSYRTSGGTDTQYF.

The J gene is TRBJ1-1, the V gene TRBV4-1; TRBD1 matches at 7 bases. From germline, CDR1 is MGHRA and CDR2 YSYEKL. V gave up 3 bases and J gave up 0 bases; unmatched junction bases: 13. CDR3 size: 18 residues. The CDR3: CASSHILVRGGLNTEAFF. The CDR3 nucleotides read TGCGCCAGCAGCCACATCCTCGTCAGGGGGGGACTGAACACTGAAGCTTTCTTT.

V usage is TRBV9 and J usage is TRBJ2-6, with D unresolved. The germline gives CDR1 SGDLS, CDR2 YYNGEE. V lost 3 bases and J lost 1, with 8 bases in between. This CDR3 has 15 residues. CDR3 residues: CASSADPSGANVLTF. CDR3 nucleotides: TGTGCCAGCAGCGCCGACCCATCTGGGGCCAACGTCCTGACTTTC.

This clone was found a few times. V gene TRBV30 combines with J gene TRBJ1-1; maybe TRBD1 (6 bases). V lost 4 bases and J lost 0, with 24 bases in between. This CDR3 is 18 amino acids long. Germline V gene sequence: CDR1 GTSNPN, CDR2 SVGIG (reference sequence). CDR3 nucleotides: TGTGCCTGGACCCCCACTCGACAGGTTGGGATGGTGAACACTGAAGCTTTCTTT. Amino acid sequence: CAWTPTRQVGMVNTEAFF.

This clone has more than one count but fewer than ten. V and J are TRBV27 and TRBJ2-1, with a weak D call TRBD1 (5 bases). Germline values: CDR1 MNHEY, CDR2 SMNVEV (reference sequence). V lost 3 bases, J lost 9 bases, and 12 bases lay in between. The CDR3 covers 13 residues. The CDR3 region is CASSFNGHGEQFF. The CDR3 DNA is TGTGCCAGCAGTTTTAATGGACACGGTGAGCAGTTCTTC.

This sequence joins TRBV20-1 and TRBJ2-3; D perhaps matches TRBD2 (5 bases). The V and J ends lost 3 bases and 3 bases respectively, with 13 bases between them. Germline lookup yields CDR1 DFQATT and CDR2 SNEGSKA (reference sequence). CDR3 length: 14 amino acids. The CDR3 coding sequence is TGCAGTGCTAGTCGGGGTATGCTAACAGATACGCAGTATTTT. The encoded protein is CSASRGMLTDTQYF.

This chain connects TRBV7-3 to TRBJ2-1; the D is unclear. From germline, CDR1 is SGHTA and CDR2 FQGTGA. V gave up 3 bases and J gave up 1 base, with 10 bases separating them. The CDR3 contains 15 residues. The CDR3 nucleotides are TGTGCCAGCAGCTTGGTGCCTAGTTCCTACAATGAGCAGTTCTTC. Translated: CASSLVPSSYNEQFF.

This chain links TRBV9 with TRBJ2-1; 7 positions agree with TRBD2. Germline lookup yields CDR1 SGDLS and CDR2 YYNGEE. CDR3 length: 14 residues. Germline trimming cut 2 bases from V and 6 bases from J; bases unmatched to any gene: 5. This chain's CDR3 is CASSVGGRVNEQFF. The CDR3 DNA reads as TGTGCCAGCAGCGTCGGAGGGAGGGTCAATGAGCAGTTCTTC. The full variable domain, completed using reference TRBV9 and TRBJ2-1, is DSGVTQTPKHLITATGQRVTLRCSPRSGDLSVYWYQQSLDQGLQFLIQYYNGEERAKGNILERFSAQQFPDLHSELNLSSLELGDSALYFCASSVGGRVNEQFFGPGTRLTVL.

The genes are TRBV11-3 and TRBJ2-7, with 7 bases identical to TRBD1. Germline CDR1 SGHNT, CDR2 YENEEA. Trimming took 2 bases from V and 0 from J; bases not matched to a gene: 7. CDR3 length: 16 amino acids. CDR3 sequence: CASSLSLGGDSYEQYF. The CDR3 nucleotides are TGTGCCAGCAGCTTATCCCTAGGGGGCGACTCCTACGAGCAGTACTTC.

This clone occurred a few times. V gene TRBV5-1 combines with J gene TRBJ1-1; D is unresolved. In germline, CDR1 is SGHRS, CDR2 YFSETQ. The V end lost 0 bases, the J end lost 0 bases, and 6 bases lay between the germline ends. The CDR3 has 14 amino acids. The CDR3 DNA is TGCGCCAGCAGCTTGGACCAGATGAACACTGAAGCTTTCTTT. Its translation is CASSLDQMNTEAFF.

This clone was detected once. The J gene is TRBJ2-5, the V gene TRBV19; 7 nucleotides match TRBD1. The V gene end was trimmed by 6 bases and the J gene end by 2 bases; junction bases not matched to a gene: 6. CDR3 length: 14 residues. The germline CDR1 and CDR2 sequences are LNHDA and SQIVND (reference sequence). In nucleotides, the CDR3 is TGTGCCAGTAGAAATGACAGGGCACAAGAGACCCAGTACTTC. The encoded protein is CASRNDRAQETQYF.

The chain carries TRBV24-1 and TRBJ2-2; TRBD2 agrees at 10 bases. V gave up 5 bases and J gave up 6 bases; unmatched junction bases: 14. The CDR3 covers 18 residues. CDR1 is KGHDR and CDR2 is SFDVKD in the germline V gene. The DNA of the CDR3 is TGTGCCACCAGTGCCCCTAGCGGGAGTGAGTTAGGGGCCGGGGAGCTGTTTTTT. It specifies CATSAPSGSELGAGELFF.

The rearrangement uses TRBV10-3 and TRBJ2-3; D ambiguous. Germline assignment: CDR1 ENHRY and CDR2 SYGVKD. The CDR3 spans 14 residues. V gave up 3 bases and J gave up 1 base, with 8 bases separating them. The CDR3 loop is CAISEGWGTDTQYF. The CDR3, as DNA: TGTGCCATCAGTGAAGGGTGGGGCACAGATACGCAGTATTTT.